The 22 T cell receptor beta chains reported below all come from one sample, sequenced in a study of shared clonotypes between healthy human individuals. The data were produced by immunoSEQ multiplex PCR, yet TCRdb's version contains in-frame clones alone and is incomplete. This repertoire shows roughly 810,000 clones, roughly 96% found once; its top ten account for less than 0.25%. Positive CCR7 selection of CD45RO-negative cells yielded the naive CD8 cells, and terminally differentiated effector memory CD45RA+ cells were excluded. The sequenced sample consisted of naive CD8+ T cells sorted from blood. These receptors all come from a man aged 25 to 40 in good health.

This chain links TRBV29-1 with TRBJ1-2; a weak D match, TRBD1 (5 bases). The CDR3 is 14 amino acids. V shed 6 bases and J shed 4 bases, with 18 bases lying between them. Germline lookup yields CDR1 SQVTM and CDR2 ANQGSEA. The CDR3 region is CSVDPTGFGYGYTF. CDR3 bases: TGCAGCGTCGACCCCACAGGCTTTGGCTATGGCTACACCTTC.

The chain joins TRBV27 to TRBJ2-1; D not resolved. CDR3 length: 14 amino acids. Germline CDR1 and CDR2: MNHEY and SMNVEV (reference sequence). V lost 0 bases to trimming and J lost 4 bases, with 7 bases between them. The CDR3 DNA reads TGTGCCAGCAGTTTATCGATCGGTTACAATGAGCAGTTCTTC. As protein: CASSLSIGYNEQFF.

This clone was observed once. This chain uses TRBV5-1 with TRBJ2-3, with a possible D match to TRBD1 (5 bases). V was clipped by 8 bases and J by 0 bases, with 10 bases between them. Germline V gives CDR1 SGHRS, CDR2 YFSETQ. This CDR3 contains 13 residues. The CDR3 bases are TGCGCCAGTAGGACAACTAGCACAGATACGCAGTATTTT. It is translated as CASRTTSTDTQYF.

This clone appeared a single time. This chain uses TRBV10-1 with TRBJ2-5; no clear D. Germline loops: CDR1 WNHNN, CDR2 SYGVQD (reference sequence). Trimming shortened V by 11 bases and J by 4 bases, and 11 bases separated the two germline ends. The CDR3 has 11 amino acids. CDR3 bases: TGCGCCCGCATAGTGGGAGAGACCCAGTACTTC. Its translation is CARIVGETQYF.

CDR3 sequence (DNA): TGCAGCGTTGTTGATGGATATGAGCAGTTCTTC. It codes for CSVVDGYEQFF. The rearrangement uses TRBV29-1 and TRBJ2-1; no clear D. Germline-derived CDR1 and CDR2 are SQVTM and ANQGSEA. The CDR3 spans 11 residues. V shed 4 bases and J shed 8 bases, with 9 bases lying between them.

A remark on this clone: Other DNA variants within this sample encode the same CDR3. V usage is TRBV9 and J usage is TRBJ2-3; TRBD2 might be the D (6 bases). CDR1 and CDR2 (germline): SGDLS, YYNGEE. This CDR3 has 14 residues. V dropped 0 bases and J dropped 3 bases, with 8 bases sitting between them. CDR3 region: CASSVVGGTDTQYF. The CDR3 DNA is TGTGCCAGCAGCGTAGTGGGGGGAACAGATACGCAGTATTTT.

The rearrangement links TRBV7-9 to TRBJ2-1; D is uncertain. V gave up 5 bases and J gave up 5 bases, with 13 bases separating them. Germline CDR1 is SEHNR and CDR2 is FQNEAQ (reference sequence). The CDR3 contains 14 residues. CDR3 coding DNA: TGTGCCAGCAGCCCCCCCTGGGTGCACAATGAGCAGTTCTTC. It translates to CASSPPWVHNEQFF.

This clone was seen just once. The rearrangement joins TRBV5-1 to TRBJ2-5, with D possibly TRBD1 on 6 matching bases. The V gene lost 4 bases and the J gene lost 2 bases, with 12 bases spanning the gap. Germline values: CDR1 SGHRS, CDR2 YFSETQ. CDR3 size: 14 residues. CDR3 sequence: CASSLRTVQETQYF. CDR3 DNA sequence: TGCGCCAGCAGCCTAAGGACAGTTCAAGAGACCCAGTACTTC.

To note about this clone: Additional DNA sequences in this sample encode the identical CDR3. J is TRBJ2-7 and V is TRBV7-9; possibly TRBD1 for D (5 bases). V was shortened by 5 bases and J by 0 bases, with 8 bases between the two germline ends. The CDR3 sequence is 13 residues long. Germline loops: CDR1 SEHNR, CDR2 FQNEAQ (reference sequence). In DNA form, the CDR3 reads TGTGCCAGCAGCCGCAGGGACTCCTACGAGCAGTACTTC. This sequence encodes CASSRRDSYEQYF.

The CDR3 nucleotides are TGTGCCAGCACCGAACTGGGGACAGGGGGCACTGAAGCTTTCTTT. This sequence encodes CASTELGTGGTEAFF. J is TRBJ1-1 and V is TRBV27; 11 nucleotides align to TRBD1. CDR3 length: 15 residues. V shed 7 bases, J shed 4 bases, and the junction held 8 bases outside the gene matches. Germline CDR1 MNHEY, CDR2 SMNVEV (reference sequence).

This clone occurred once. The rearrangement links TRBV5-1 to TRBJ2-2; 7 nucleotides match TRBD1. Germline V lookup: CDR1 SGHRS, CDR2 YFSETQ. This CDR3 is 18 amino acids long. The junction had 13 bases not matched to a gene; V was cut back by 0 bases and J by 5 bases. CDR3 sequence: CASSLGDSSFVLTGELFF. DNA of the CDR3: TGCGCCAGCAGCTTGGGGGACAGCTCATTCGTCCTGACCGGGGAGCTGTTTTTT.

The chain recombines TRBV5-6 with TRBJ1-2; a weak D match, TRBD1 (5 bases). Trimming left V 3 bases short and J 3 bases short, with 18 bases between. This CDR3 is 16 amino acids long. CDR1 and CDR2 from the germline V gene are SGHDT and YYEEEE. CDR3 DNA sequence: TGTGCCAGCAGCTACCCGAGGGCAGGGCTTTACTATGGCTACACCTTC. Encoded protein: CASSYPRAGLYYGYTF.

The CDR3 nucleotides are TGCGCCAGCAGCCAGGGGCTCGCGCGGGCCCCCCCGGGGGATACGCAGTATTTT. Translated, it gives CASSQGLARAPPGDTQYF. The chain joins TRBV4-3 to TRBJ2-3, with D perhaps TRBD1 or TRBD2 (5 bases each). The germline CDR1 and CDR2 sequences are LGHNA and YSLEER. This CDR3 has 18 amino acids. The V end lost 3 bases, the J end lost 6 bases, and 25 bases lay between the germline ends.

The CDR3 here is CASSLSGIQETQYF. CDR3 sequence (DNA): TGTGCCAGCAGCTTATCAGGGATCCAAGAGACCCAGTACTTC. This sequence joins TRBV7-9 and TRBJ2-5; D is perhaps TRBD1 (5 bases). This CDR3 region has 14 residues. CDR1 is SEHNR, CDR2 FQNEAQ, per germline (reference sequence). V lost 2 bases and J lost 1, with 8 bases in between.

The V call is TRBV19, the J call TRBJ2-7; a weak D match, TRBD1 (6 bases). Germline CDR1 and CDR2: LNHDA and SQIVND (reference sequence). The CDR3 extends over 15 amino acids. V was shortened by 4 bases and J by 0 bases, with 13 bases between the two germline ends. The DNA of the CDR3 is TGTGCCAGTAGTAGGGGGCAGGACCACTCCTACGAGCAGTACTTC. Translation: CASSRGQDHSYEQYF.

This chain connects TRBV6-1 to TRBJ2-3; D unresolved. Germline-derived CDR1 and CDR2 are MNHNS and SASEGT. The V end lost 4 bases, the J end lost 4 bases, and 12 bases lay between the germline ends. The CDR3 loop spans 14 amino acids. The CDR3 bases are TGTGCCAGCAGTGCGGCTAAAGGGCCAGATACGCAGTATTTT. It encodes CASSAAKGPDTQYF.

Notes on this clone: The same CDR3 also results from other DNA sequences found in this sample. This chain joins TRBV5-5 and TRBJ2-1; D is unresolved. Germline values: CDR1 SGHKS, CDR2 YYEKEE (reference sequence). This CDR3 spans 13 amino acids. V shed 0 bases and J shed 3 bases, with 4 bases lying between them. CDR3 in DNA: TGTGCCAGCAGCTTGGGACTCTACAATGAGCAGTTCTTC. Translation: CASSLGLYNEQFF.

The J gene is TRBJ1-3, the V gene TRBV2; D unresolved. This CDR3 comprises 16 residues. V was pared by 8 bases and J by 0 bases, with 17 bases between. Germline CDR1 reads SNHLY; CDR2 reads FYNNEI. The CDR3 coding sequence is TGTGCCAGCCATTTTGCCGACGACCGCTCTGGAAACACCATATATTTT. Translation: CASHFADDRSGNTIYF. The variable domain in full, with the rest retrieved from reference TRBV2 and TRBJ1-3, is EPEVTQTPSHQVTQMGQEVILRCVPISNHLYFYWYRQILGQKVEFLVSFYNNEISEKSEIFDDQFSVERPDGSNFTLKIRSTKLEDSAMYFCASHFADDRSGNTIYFGEGSWLTVV.

The chain links TRBV5-1 to TRBJ2-7, with D perhaps matching TRBD2 (7 bases). Germline V gives CDR1 SGHRS, CDR2 YFSETQ. V was trimmed by 5 bases and J by 7 bases, leaving 19 bases between them. There are 14 residues in the CDR3. CDR3 in amino acids: CASSYAQGREEQYF. CDR3 DNA: TGCGCCAGCAGTTATGCTCAGGGGCGGGAGGAGCAGTACTTC.

The J gene is TRBJ2-7, the V gene TRBV28; 8 nucleotides match TRBD2. V was pared by 5 bases and J by 9 bases, with 18 bases of the junction left unmatched. The CDR3 extends over 16 amino acids. The V gene's germline CDR1 is MDHEN and CDR2 SYDVKM. The CDR3 sequence: CASSPRPAGVLRVQYF. As DNA, the CDR3 is TGTGCCAGCAGTCCTCGGCCAGCGGGAGTATTAAGGGTGCAGTACTTC.

The J gene is TRBJ2-1, the V gene TRBV4-1; D not certain. The ends were cut back, 0 bases at V and 6 bases at J, with 12 bases in the middle. The V gene's germline CDR1 is MGHRA and CDR2 YSYEKL. The CDR3 covers 15 residues. CDR3 amino acids: CASSQDEVVGNEQFF. Here the CDR3 DNA reads TGCGCCAGCAGCCAAGATGAGGTGGTGGGCAATGAGCAGTTCTTC.

The rearrangement uses TRBV7-6 and TRBJ2-7; tentatively, D is TRBD2 (6 bases). The CDR3 sequence is 18 residues long. CDR1 SGHVS and CDR2 FNYEAQ come from the germline V gene. V lost 5 bases and J 2 bases, leaving 25 bases between the germline ends. For the CDR3, the DNA is TGTGCCAGCAGCCAGATGGCCCGACAATCGGGACTTACCTACGAGCAGTACTTC. It codes for CASSQMARQSGLTYEQYF. The variable domain in full, with the rest retrieved from reference TRBV7-6 and TRBJ2-7, is GAGVSQSPRYKVTKRGQDVALRCDPISGHVSLYWYRQALGQGPEFLTYFNYEAQQDKSGLPNDRFSAERPEGSISTLTIQRTEQRDSAMYRCASSQMARQSGLTYEQYFGPGTRLTVT.